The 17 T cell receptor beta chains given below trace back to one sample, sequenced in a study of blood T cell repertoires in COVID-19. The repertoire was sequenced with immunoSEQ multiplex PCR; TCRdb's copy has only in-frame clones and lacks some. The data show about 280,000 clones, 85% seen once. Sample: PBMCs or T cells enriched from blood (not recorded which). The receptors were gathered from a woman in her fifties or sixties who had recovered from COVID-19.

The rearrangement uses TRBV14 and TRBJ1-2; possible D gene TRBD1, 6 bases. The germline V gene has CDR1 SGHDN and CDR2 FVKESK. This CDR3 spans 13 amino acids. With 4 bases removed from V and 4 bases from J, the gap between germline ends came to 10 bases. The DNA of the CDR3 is TGTGCCAGCAGCCCCCGGGACATCTATGGCTACACCTTC. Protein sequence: CASSPRDIYGYTF.

The CDR3 nucleotides are TGTGCCAGCAGCCACCGGGACAGGCTCCCTCACGAGCAGTACTTC. Its translation: CASSHRDRLPHEQYF. J is TRBJ2-7 and V is TRBV3-1 (or the pseudogene TRBV3-2); TRBD1 matches 8 bases. The CDR3 has 15 residues. CDR1 and CDR2 (germline): LGHDT, YNNKEL (reference sequence). The junction had 9 bases not matched to a gene; V was cut back by 3 bases and J by 5 bases.

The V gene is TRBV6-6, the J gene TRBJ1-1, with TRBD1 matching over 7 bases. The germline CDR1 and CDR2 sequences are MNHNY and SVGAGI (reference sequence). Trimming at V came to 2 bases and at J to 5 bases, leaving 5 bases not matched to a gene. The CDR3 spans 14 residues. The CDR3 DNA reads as TGTGCCAGCAGTTACGGAGGGGGCAGGACTGAAGCTTTCTTT. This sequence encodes CASSYGGGRTEAFF.

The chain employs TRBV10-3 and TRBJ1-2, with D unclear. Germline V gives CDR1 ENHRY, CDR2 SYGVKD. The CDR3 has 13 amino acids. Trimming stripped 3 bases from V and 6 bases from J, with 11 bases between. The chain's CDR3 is CAISDEERNGYTF. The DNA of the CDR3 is TGTGCCATCAGTGACGAGGAGAGGAATGGCTACACCTTC.

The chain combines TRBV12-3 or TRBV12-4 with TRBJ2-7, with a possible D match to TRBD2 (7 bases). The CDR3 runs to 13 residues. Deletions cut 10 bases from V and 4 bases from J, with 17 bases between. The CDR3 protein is CAIGAGAEYEQYF. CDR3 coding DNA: TGTGCCATAGGGGCGGGGGCGGAGTACGAGCAGTACTTC.

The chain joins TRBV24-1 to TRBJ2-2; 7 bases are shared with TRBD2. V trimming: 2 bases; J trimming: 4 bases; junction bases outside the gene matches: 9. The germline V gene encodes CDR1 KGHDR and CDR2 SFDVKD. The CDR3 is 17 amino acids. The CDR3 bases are TGTGCCACCAGTGATTCCCCTGGCGGGAGAGGCACCGGGGAGCTGTTTTTT. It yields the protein CATSDSPGGRGTGELFF.

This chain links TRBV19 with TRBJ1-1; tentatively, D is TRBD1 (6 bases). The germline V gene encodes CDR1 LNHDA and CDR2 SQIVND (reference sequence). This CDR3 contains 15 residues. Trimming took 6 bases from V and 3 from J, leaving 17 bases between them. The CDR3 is CASRPYREMYTEAFF. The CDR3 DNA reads TGTGCCAGTAGGCCTTACAGGGAGATGTACACTGAAGCTTTCTTT.

The CDR3 loop reads CASSLPTGGTGELFF. In DNA form, the CDR3 reads TGTGCCAGCAGCTTACCAACAGGGGGGACCGGGGAGCTGTTTTTT. The chain employs TRBV7-8 and TRBJ2-2; 8 bases fit TRBD1. Germline V gene lookup returns CDR1 SGHVS and CDR2 FQNEAQ. V lost 2 bases to trimming and J lost 5 bases; unmatched junction nucleotides: 4. There are 15 residues in the CDR3.

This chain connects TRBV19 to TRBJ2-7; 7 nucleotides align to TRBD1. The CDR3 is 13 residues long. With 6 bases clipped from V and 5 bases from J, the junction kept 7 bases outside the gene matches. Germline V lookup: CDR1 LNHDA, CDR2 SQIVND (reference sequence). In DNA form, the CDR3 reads TGTGCCAGTAGAGACAGGGCGCTGGACGAGCAGTACTTC. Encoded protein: CASRDRALDEQYF.

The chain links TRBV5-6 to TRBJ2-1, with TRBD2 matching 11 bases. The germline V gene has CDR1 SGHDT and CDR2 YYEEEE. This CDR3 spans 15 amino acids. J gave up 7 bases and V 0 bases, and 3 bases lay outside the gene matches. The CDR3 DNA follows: TGTGCCAGCAGCTTGGTTCCTAGCGGGGGGAATGAGCAGTTCTTC. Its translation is CASSLVPSGGNEQFF.

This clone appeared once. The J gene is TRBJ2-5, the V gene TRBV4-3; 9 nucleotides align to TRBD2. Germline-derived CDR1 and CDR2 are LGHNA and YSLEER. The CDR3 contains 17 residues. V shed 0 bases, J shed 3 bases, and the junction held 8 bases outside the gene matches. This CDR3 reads CASSQDNIAGAKETQYF. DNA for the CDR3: TGCGCCAGCAGCCAAGATAACATAGCGGGAGCGAAAGAGACCCAGTACTTC.

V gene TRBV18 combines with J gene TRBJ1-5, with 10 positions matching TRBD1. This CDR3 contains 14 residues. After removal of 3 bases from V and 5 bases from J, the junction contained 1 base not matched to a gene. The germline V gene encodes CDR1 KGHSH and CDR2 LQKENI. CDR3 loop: CASSPGTGDQPQHF. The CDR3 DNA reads TGTGCCAGCTCACCCGGGACAGGGGATCAGCCCCAGCATTTT.

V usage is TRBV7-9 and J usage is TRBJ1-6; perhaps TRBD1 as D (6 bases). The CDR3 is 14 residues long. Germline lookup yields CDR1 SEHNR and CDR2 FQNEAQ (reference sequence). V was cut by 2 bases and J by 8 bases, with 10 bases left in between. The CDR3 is CASSLRDNHSPLHF. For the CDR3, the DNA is TGTGCCAGCAGCTTACGGGACAATCATTCACCCCTCCACTTT.

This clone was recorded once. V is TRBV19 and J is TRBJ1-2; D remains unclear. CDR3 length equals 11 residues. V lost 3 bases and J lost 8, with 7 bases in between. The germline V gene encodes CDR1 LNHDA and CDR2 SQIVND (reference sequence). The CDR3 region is CASSMIGGYTF. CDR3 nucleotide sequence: TGTGCCAGTAGTATGATCGGGGGCTACACCTTC. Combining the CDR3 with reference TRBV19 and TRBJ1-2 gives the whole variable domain DGGITQSPKYLFRKEGQNVTLSCEQNLNHDAMYWYRQDPGQGLRLIYYSQIVNDFQKGDIAEGYSVSREKKESFPLTVTSAQKNPTAFYLCASSMIGGYTFGSGTRLTVV.

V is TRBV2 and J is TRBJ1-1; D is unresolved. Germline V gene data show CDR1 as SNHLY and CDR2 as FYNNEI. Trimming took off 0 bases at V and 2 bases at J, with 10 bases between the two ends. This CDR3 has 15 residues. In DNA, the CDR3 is TGTGCCAGCAGTGAAGCGCTGAGGGTTAACACTGAAGCTTTCTTT. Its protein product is CASSEALRVNTEAFF.

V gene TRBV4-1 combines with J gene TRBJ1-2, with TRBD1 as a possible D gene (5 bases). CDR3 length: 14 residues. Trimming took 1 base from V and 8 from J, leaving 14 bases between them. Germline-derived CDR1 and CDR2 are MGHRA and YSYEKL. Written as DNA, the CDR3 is TGCGCCAGCAGCCAAGTCTTAGGGACTTGGGGCTACACCTTC. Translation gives CASSQVLGTWGYTF.

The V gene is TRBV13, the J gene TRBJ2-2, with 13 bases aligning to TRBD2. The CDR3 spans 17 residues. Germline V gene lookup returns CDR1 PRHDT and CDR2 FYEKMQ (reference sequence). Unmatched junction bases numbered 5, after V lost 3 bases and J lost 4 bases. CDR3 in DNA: TGTGCCAGCAGCTTCAGGACTAGCGGGAGCGGCACCGGGGAGCTGTTTTTT. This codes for CASSFRTSGSGTGELFF.